The 23 T cell receptor beta chains below all came from one sample that was sequenced in a study of glioma-infiltrating T cells after dendritic cell vaccination. Time point defined: after dendritic cell vaccination, including at tumor progression/relapse. Assay: immunoSEQ multiplex PCR; the TCRdb copy retains only in-frame clones and omits some. The table includes some 91,000 clones, 80% to 90% detected once. The input for sequencing was blood, taken after dendritic cell vaccination. These receptors were collected from a human donor with glioblastoma.

The chain links TRBV10-3 to TRBJ2-2; a weak D match, TRBD2 (6 bases). Germline loops: CDR1 ENHRY, CDR2 SYGVKD. The CDR3 is made up of 13 amino acids. The V and J ends lost 8 bases and 3 bases respectively, with 10 bases between them. CDR3 bases: TGTGCCATCGGGAGGCGGGACACCGGGGAGCTGTTTTTT. It yields the protein CAIGRRDTGELFF.

This clone was counted only a few times. The rearrangement uses TRBV19 and TRBJ1-1; D is uncertain. The V and J ends lost 3 bases and 0 bases respectively, with 8 bases between them. The CDR3 covers 14 residues. Germline CDR1 and CDR2: LNHDA and SQIVND (reference sequence). DNA of the CDR3: TGTGCCAGTAGTATGTACGCTATGAACACTGAAGCTTTCTTT. This sequence encodes CASSMYAMNTEAFF.

The chain couples TRBV7-2 to TRBJ2-7; D not certain. CDR1 and CDR2 from the germline V gene are SGHTA and FQGNSA. The V gene lost 4 bases and the J gene lost 3 bases, with 7 bases spanning the gap. The CDR3 is 12 amino acids. CDR3 nucleotide sequence: TGTGCCAGCAGCTCAGCTCACTACGAGCAGTACTTC. This codes for CASSSAHYEQYF. Filled out from reference TRBV7-2 and TRBJ2-7, the complete variable domain reads GAGVSQSPSNKVTEKGKDVELRCDPISGHTALYWYRQSLGQGLEFLIYFQGNSAPDKSGLPSDRFSAERTGGSVSTLTIQRTQQEDSAVYLCASSSAHYEQYFGPGTRLTVT.

V usage is TRBV18 and J usage is TRBJ2-3; 12 positions agree with TRBD2. Germline loops: CDR1 KGHSH, CDR2 LQKENI. With 3 bases clipped from V and 6 bases from J, the junction kept 7 bases outside the gene matches. The CDR3 contains 16 residues. CDR3 loop: CASSPFGTSGRDTQYF. DNA for the CDR3: TGTGCCAGCTCACCGTTTGGGACTAGCGGGCGGGATACGCAGTATTTT.

The V gene is TRBV5-1, the J gene TRBJ1-3; a weak D match, TRBD1 (5 bases). Germline-derived CDR1 and CDR2 are SGHRS and YFSETQ. This CDR3 comprises 14 residues. The ends were cut back, 2 bases at V and 2 bases at J, with 8 bases in the middle. The chain's CDR3 is CASSLQATGNTIYF. CDR3 sequence (DNA): TGCGCCAGCAGCTTACAGGCCACTGGAAACACCATATATTTT.

This clone was observed once. The chain employs TRBV4-1 and TRBJ2-5; D unclear. V was trimmed by 1 base and J by 1 base, leaving 10 bases between them. CDR3 length: 15 amino acids. CDR1 and CDR2 (germline): MGHRA, YSYEKL. For the CDR3, the DNA is TGCGCCAGCAGCCAAGGCCCTCAGTTCCAAGAGACCCAGTACTTC. Translation: CASSQGPQFQETQYF.

The rearrangement joins TRBV7-9 to TRBJ1-1; 9 bases align to TRBD1. Germline assignment: CDR1 SEHNR and CDR2 FQNEAQ (reference sequence). The V gene end was trimmed by 6 bases and the J gene end by 5 bases; junction bases not matched to a gene: 13. This CDR3 is 16 amino acids long. DNA of the CDR3: TGTGCCAGCAGTTTCACCCAGGGACAGGGTTTGACTGAAGCTTTCTTT. Translated: CASSFTQGQGLTEAFF.

The chain couples TRBV2 to TRBJ1-4; maybe TRBD1 (6 bases). V was cut by 4 bases and J by 6 bases, with 9 bases left in between. CDR3 size: 13 residues. The germline gives CDR1 SNHLY, CDR2 FYNNEI. The CDR3 DNA follows: TGTGCCAGCAGTGCACAGGGATATGAAAAACTGTTTTTT. Protein product: CASSAQGYEKLFF.

This clone turned up a few times. One junction end disagrees with the germline gene, perhaps due to a read error. CDR3 residues: CASNEPESYEQYF. DNA for the CDR3: TGTGCCAGCAATGAACCCGAGTCGTACGAGCAGTACTTC. The chain couples TRBV6-1 to TRBJ2-7; no reliable D call. The CDR3 totals 13 residues. The germline gives CDR1 MNHNS, CDR2 SASEGT.

The chain carries TRBV6-6 and TRBJ1-3; 8 nucleotides agree with TRBD1. The CDR3 sequence is 16 residues long. Germline CDR1 MNHNY, CDR2 SVGAGI (reference sequence). J gave up 0 bases and V 2 bases, and 3 bases lay outside the gene matches. As DNA, the CDR3 is TGTGCCAGCAGTTACGGCGACAGGGGCTCTGGAAACACCATATATTTT. Translation gives CASSYGDRGSGNTIYF.

This chain uses TRBV25-1 with TRBJ2-5; 7 bases are shared with TRBD2. Germline trimming cut 5 bases from V and 2 bases from J; bases unmatched to any gene: 14. The germline V gene has CDR1 MGHDK and CDR2 SYGVNS. This CDR3 region has 17 residues. The CDR3: CASSSLGGGYSQETQYF. The CDR3, as DNA: TGTGCCAGCAGTTCCCTCGGGGGAGGGTATTCTCAAGAGACCCAGTACTTC.

The chain uses TRBV9 and TRBJ1-3; D gene ambiguous. Germline V gives CDR1 SGDLS, CDR2 YYNGEE. Between the trimmed V and J ends, which lost 6 bases and 2 bases, there was a span of 12 bases. The CDR3 is 14 amino acids. The CDR3 sequence is CASTRGGAGNTIYF. The CDR3 nucleotides are TGTGCCAGCACCCGGGGAGGAGCTGGAAACACCATATATTTT.

This chain uses TRBV19 with TRBJ2-3; TRBD2 might be the D (7 bases). Trimming pared 8 bases from V and 3 bases from J, leaving 18 bases between. Germline V CDR1 and CDR2: LNHDA, SQIVND (reference sequence). There are 15 residues in the CDR3. The CDR3 spells CASGGGGSVTDTQYF. CDR3 DNA sequence: TGTGCCAGTGGGGGAGGGGGTAGCGTGACAGATACGCAGTATTTT.

This chain links TRBV6-1 with TRBJ1-3; D is possibly TRBD1 (6 bases). The CDR3 is 13 residues long. V was trimmed by 6 bases and J by 3 bases, leaving 9 bases between them. Germline V lookup: CDR1 MNHNS, CDR2 SASEGT. The CDR3 region has the DNA TGTGCCAGCAGACAGGGTTTTGGAAACACCATATATTTT. Translating it yields CASRQGFGNTIYF.

The rearrangement uses TRBV15 and TRBJ1-1; D may be TRBD1 (6 bases). V lost 2 bases and J lost 5, with 9 bases in between. The CDR3 spans 13 residues. Per the germline V gene, CDR1 is LNHNV and CDR2 is YYDKDF (reference sequence). CDR3 sequence (DNA): TGTGCCACCAGCAGACAACAGGGAACTGAAGCTTTCTTT. This sequence encodes CATSRQQGTEAFF.

The table lists this clone with a count of one. The genes are TRBV5-6 and TRBJ1-2; TRBD1 aligns across 7 bases. Germline lookup yields CDR1 SGHDT and CDR2 YYEEEE. The ends lost 7 bases at V and 8 bases at J; junction bases unmatched: 17. The CDR3 consists of 15 residues. DNA of the CDR3: TGTGCCAGCTCTCTATGGGACAGATCTTTGAGCGGCTACACCTTC. This encodes CASSLWDRSLSGYTF.

V usage is TRBV2 and J usage is TRBJ1-1; D call uncertain. Germline CDR1 reads SNHLY; CDR2 reads FYNNEI. Trimming took 2 bases from V and 1 from J, leaving 8 bases between them. The CDR3 totals 14 residues. Written as DNA, the CDR3 is TGTGCCAGCAGTGAAACCGGTCGGAACACTGAAGCTTTCTTT. Protein sequence: CASSETGRNTEAFF.

CDR3 sequence (DNA): TGTGCCAGCAGTCACCAGGGGGATGGCTACACCTTC. It is translated as CASSHQGDGYTF. The chain couples TRBV28 to TRBJ1-2, with 7 bases matching TRBD1. The J segment lost 6 bases and the V segment lost 5 bases, leaving 3 bases of the junction unmatched. Germline V lookup: CDR1 MDHEN, CDR2 SYDVKM. The CDR3 consists of 12 residues.

In its sample, this clone was seen a few times. The rearrangement links TRBV6-6 to TRBJ1-5; D is unresolved. This CDR3 is built from 14 residues. The germline V gene encodes CDR1 MNHNY and CDR2 SVGAGI (reference sequence). Trimming stripped 6 bases from V and 2 bases from J, with 11 bases between. The CDR3: CASSQYGGNQPQHF. DNA of the CDR3: TGTGCCAGCAGCCAATACGGGGGCAATCAGCCCCAGCATTTT.

The chain links TRBV13 to TRBJ2-3; D possibly corresponds to TRBD2 (7 bases). V dropped 5 bases and J dropped 1 base, with 22 bases sitting between them. From germline, CDR1 is PRHDT and CDR2 FYEKMQ (reference sequence). The CDR3 contains 18 residues. CDR3 coding DNA: TGTGCCAGCAGCCCCACCCTAGGGGGGGGGCCGGGCACAGATACGCAGTATTTT. Its protein product is CASSPTLGGGPGTDTQYF.

The chain combines TRBV7-9 with TRBJ1-3; TRBD1 might be the D (5 bases). CDR3 length: 16 residues. V lost 0 bases and J lost 4, with 13 bases in between. CDR1 SEHNR and CDR2 FQNEAQ come from the germline V gene (reference sequence). CDR3 in amino acids: CASSLAGQGAGNTIYF. The CDR3 nucleotides are TGTGCCAGCAGCTTAGCGGGCCAGGGTGCGGGAAACACCATATATTTT.

V usage is TRBV2 and J usage is TRBJ2-1; D is perhaps TRBD1 (5 bases). The CDR3 is 13 amino acids. Trimming left V 8 bases short and J 2 bases short, with 10 bases between. Germline CDR1 is SNHLY and CDR2 is FYNNEI. The CDR3 nucleotides read TGTGCCAGCCGACAGTCCACCTACAATGAGCAGTTCTTC. Translating it yields CASRQSTYNEQFF.

This clone has only a few counts. The genes are TRBV10-3 and TRBJ1-3; D is perhaps TRBD1 (5 bases). Trimming removed 6 bases from V and 0 bases from J, with 9 bases in between. The CDR3 runs to 14 residues. Germline V lookup: CDR1 ENHRY, CDR2 SYGVKD. The CDR3 DNA follows: TGTGCCATCAGGACAGATCTCTCTGGAAACACCATATATTTT. Amino acid sequence: CAIRTDLSGNTIYF.